This paragraph covers one T cell receptor beta chain sequence. Clones were read by immunoSEQ multiplex PCR, and TCRdb kept only the in-frame ones, dropping some. In the table there are roughly 100,000 clones, roughly 94% of which are singletons. The data were obtained in a study of control samples from healthy donors and cancer patients. V was pared by 6 bases and J by 5 bases, with 19 bases between. Per germline, CDR1 MGHDK and CDR2 SYGVNS. The CDR3 length is 15 residues. The receptor comes from a woman in her late teens or twenties in good health. Sequencing was done on a sample of blood. J is TRBJ1-2 and V is TRBV25-1; perhaps TRBD1 as D (6 bases). CDR3 residues: CASSPLGTPDYGYTF. Written as DNA, the CDR3 is TGTGCCAGCAGCCCCCTCGGGACACCGGATTATGGCTACACCTTC.